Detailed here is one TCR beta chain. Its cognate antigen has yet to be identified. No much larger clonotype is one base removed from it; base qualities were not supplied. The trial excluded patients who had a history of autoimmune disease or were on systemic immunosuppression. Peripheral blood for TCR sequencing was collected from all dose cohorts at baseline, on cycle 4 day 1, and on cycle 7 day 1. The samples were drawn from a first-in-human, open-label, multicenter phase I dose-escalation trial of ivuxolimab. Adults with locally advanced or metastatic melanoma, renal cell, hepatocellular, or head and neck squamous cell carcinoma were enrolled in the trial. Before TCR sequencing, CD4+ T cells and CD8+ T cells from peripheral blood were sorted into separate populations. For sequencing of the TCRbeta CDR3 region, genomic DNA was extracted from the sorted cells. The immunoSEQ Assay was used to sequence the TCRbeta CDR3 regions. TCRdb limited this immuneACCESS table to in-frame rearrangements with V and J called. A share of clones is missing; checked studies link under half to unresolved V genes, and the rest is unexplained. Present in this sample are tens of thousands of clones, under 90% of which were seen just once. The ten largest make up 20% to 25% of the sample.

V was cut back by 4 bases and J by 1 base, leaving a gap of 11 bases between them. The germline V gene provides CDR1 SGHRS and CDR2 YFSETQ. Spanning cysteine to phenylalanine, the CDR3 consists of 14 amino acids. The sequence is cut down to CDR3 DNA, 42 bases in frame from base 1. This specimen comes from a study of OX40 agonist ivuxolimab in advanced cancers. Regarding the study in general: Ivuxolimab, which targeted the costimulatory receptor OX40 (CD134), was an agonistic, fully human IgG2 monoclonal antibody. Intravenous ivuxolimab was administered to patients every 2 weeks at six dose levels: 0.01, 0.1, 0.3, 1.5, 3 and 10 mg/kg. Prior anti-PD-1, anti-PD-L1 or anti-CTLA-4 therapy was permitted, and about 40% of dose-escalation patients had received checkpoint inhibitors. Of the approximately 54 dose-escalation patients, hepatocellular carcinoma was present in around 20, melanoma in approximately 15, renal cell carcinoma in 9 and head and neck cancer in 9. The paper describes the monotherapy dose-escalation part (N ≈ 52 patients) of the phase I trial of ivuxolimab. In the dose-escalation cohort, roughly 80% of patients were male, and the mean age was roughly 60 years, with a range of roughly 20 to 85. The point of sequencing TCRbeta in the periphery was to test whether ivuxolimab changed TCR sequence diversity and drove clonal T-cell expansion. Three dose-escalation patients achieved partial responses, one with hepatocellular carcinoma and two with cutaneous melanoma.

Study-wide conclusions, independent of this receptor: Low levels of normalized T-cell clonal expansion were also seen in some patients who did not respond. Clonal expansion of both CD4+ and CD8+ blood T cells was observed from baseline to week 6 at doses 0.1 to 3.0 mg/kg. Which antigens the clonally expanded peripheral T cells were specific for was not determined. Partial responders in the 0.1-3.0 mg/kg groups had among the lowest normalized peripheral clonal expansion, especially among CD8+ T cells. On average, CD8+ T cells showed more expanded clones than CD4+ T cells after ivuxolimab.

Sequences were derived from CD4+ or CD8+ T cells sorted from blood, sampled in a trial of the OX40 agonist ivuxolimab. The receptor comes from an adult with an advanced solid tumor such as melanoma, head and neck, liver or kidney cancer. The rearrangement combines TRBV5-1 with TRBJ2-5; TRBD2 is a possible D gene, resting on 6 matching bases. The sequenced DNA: TGCGCCAGCAGCCCGTGGGACTCCCAAGAGACCCAGTACTTC. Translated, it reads CASSPWDSQETQYF.